This passage covers 15 T cell receptor beta chains from one sample sequenced in a study of T-cell reconstitution after alpha-beta-depleted transplantation in children. It was with unique molecular identifiers that the TCRbeta library was prepared. TCRdb re-called the PCR reads through MiXCR, storing one row per CDR3 protein. The sample has about 600,000 distinct CDR3 sequences, approximately 12% seen once. This material consisted of PBMCs, mostly from graft donor cells, taken 360 days after TCRalphabeta/CD19-depleted stem cell transplant. All receptors come from a male patient younger than 18 who had a stem cell transplant for acute myeloid leukemia, so the T cells may come from the graft donor.

In this sample, this clonotype turned up a few times. The chain couples TRBV5-1 to TRBJ2-1; TRBD2 is a possible D gene (5 bases). The length of the CDR3 is 18 residues. Germline CDR1 is SGHRS and CDR2 is YFSETQ. The germline V and J ends were trimmed by 0 bases and 9 bases, with 25 bases remaining between them. The DNA of the CDR3 is TGCGCCAGCAGCTTGGAAGAGGGTAGGGTAGCACCTGAGGTTGAGCAGTTCTTC. Its protein is CASSLEEGRVAPEVEQFF. The full variable domain, with the rest looked up from reference TRBV5-1 and TRBJ2-1, is KAGVTQTPRYLIKTRGQQVTLSCSPISGHRSVSWYQQTPGQGLQFLFEYFSETQRNKGNFPGRFSGRQFSNSRSEMNVSTLELGDSALYLCASSLEEGRVAPEVEQFFGPGTRLTVL.

This clonotype occurred many times. The rearrangement joins TRBV11-1 to TRBJ1-1; weak D call: TRBD1 (6 bases). The CDR3 runs to 17 residues. Germline-derived CDR1 and CDR2 are SGHAT and FQDESV (reference sequence). The V and J ends lost 8 bases and 5 bases respectively, with 27 bases between them. The CDR3 here is CASDPLQGSFFGTEAFF. The CDR3 coding sequence is TGTGCCAGCGATCCGCTACAGGGTTCGTTTTTCGGTACTGAAGCTTTCTTT.

This clonotype appeared many times. V usage is TRBV5-6 and J usage is TRBJ1-1; 8 nucleotides match TRBD1. Germline V gene sequence: CDR1 SGHDT, CDR2 YYEEEE. The CDR3 sequence is 15 residues long. Trimming cost V 0 bases and J 5 bases; bases outside gene matches: 6. In DNA, the CDR3 is TGTGCCAGCAGCTTGGATAGCAGGGGGCTGACTGAAGCTTTCTTT. This translates into CASSLDSRGLTEAFF.

This clonotype appeared many times. This chain links TRBV28 with TRBJ2-5; 8 bases line up with TRBD1. The CDR3 loop spans 15 amino acids. The trim removed 5 bases at V and 0 bases at J, leaving 5 bases unmatched. Per germline, CDR1 MDHEN and CDR2 SYDVKM. CDR3 protein: CASSPRTGYQETQYF. DNA of the CDR3: TGTGCCAGCAGTCCCAGGACAGGGTACCAAGAGACCCAGTACTTC.

The chain links TRBV20-1 to TRBJ2-7; D uncertain. CDR1 and CDR2 from the germline V gene are DFQATT and SNEGSKA (reference sequence). Trimming shortened V by 3 bases and J by 3 bases, and 12 bases separated the two germline ends. This CDR3 has 13 residues. CDR3 bases: TGCAGTGCTAGTCCCGCAGTCGGCTACGAGCAGTACTTC. Translating gives CSASPAVGYEQYF.

In its sample, this clonotype was seen a few times. The chain uses TRBV7-2 and TRBJ1-3, with D unclear. Germline CDR1 SGHTA, CDR2 FQGNSA. The CDR3 totals 15 residues. V was shortened by 1 base and J by 1 base, with 8 bases between the two germline ends. CDR3 region: CASSLEGFSGNTIYF. CDR3 DNA sequence: TGTGCCAGCAGCTTAGAGGGATTTTCTGGAAACACCATATATTTT.

The chain combines TRBV20-1 with TRBJ1-2; no reliable D call. CDR1 is DFQATT and CDR2 is SNEGSKA in the germline V gene (reference sequence). Between the trimmed V and J ends, which lost 0 bases and 6 bases, there was a span of 11 bases. CDR3 length: 13 residues. The CDR3: CSARDRQRNGYTF. The CDR3, as DNA: TGCAGTGCTAGAGATCGTCAGCGGAATGGCTACACCTTC.

This clonotype was detected a few times. CDR3 in DNA: TGTGCCAGCAGTTCATATCGATCTCAGGGGCCCGAAGAGACCCAGTACTTC. As protein: CASSSYRSQGPEETQYF. The chain links TRBV28 to TRBJ2-5; TRBD1 is a possible D gene (6 bases). Trimming removed 4 bases at V and 3 bases at J, with 21 bases between. Germline V gives CDR1 MDHEN, CDR2 SYDVKM. The CDR3 runs 17 residues.

The chain employs TRBV6-5 and TRBJ2-1; maybe TRBD2 (6 bases). From germline, CDR1 is MNHEY and CDR2 SVGAGI. The CDR3 contains 14 residues. V lost 7 bases and J lost 7, with 17 bases in between. The CDR3 coding sequence is TGTGCCAGCAATTTACTAGCAGGAGAAAATGAGCAGTTCTTC. Translation gives CASNLLAGENEQFF.

V is TRBV19 and J is TRBJ2-2, with 9 nucleotides matching TRBD1. The CDR3 extends over 15 amino acids. Looked up from germline, CDR1 is LNHDA and CDR2 is SQIVND (reference sequence). V dropped 7 bases and J dropped 6; count of bases not matched to a gene: 9. In nucleotides, the CDR3 is TGTGCCAGTATCCCGGGACAGGGCCTGGCCGGGGAGCTGTTTTTT. Translating gives CASIPGQGLAGELFF.

This sequence joins TRBV30 and TRBJ2-7; the D is unclear. V dropped 4 bases and J dropped 6 bases, with 13 bases sitting between them. Germline CDR1 and CDR2: GTSNPN and SVGIG (reference sequence). The CDR3 is 12 amino acids. The chain's CDR3 is CAWTRDGIEQYF. CDR3 nucleotide sequence: TGTGCCTGGACCCGAGACGGTATCGAGCAGTACTTC.

This clonotype appeared a few times. The V gene is TRBV15, the J gene TRBJ2-7; 12 nucleotides match TRBD1. The CDR3 has 16 residues. V shed 3 bases, J shed 4 bases, and the junction held 7 bases outside the gene matches. Germline V gene sequence: CDR1 LNHNV, CDR2 YYDKDF (reference sequence). CDR3 in amino acids: CATSRRRDRGLYEQYF. The CDR3 DNA is TGTGCCACCAGCAGGCGCCGGGACAGGGGGCTGTACGAGCAGTACTTC.

This clonotype was picked up a small number of times. The chain uses TRBV29-1 and TRBJ1-2; 9 bases agree with TRBD1. Germline CDR1 and CDR2: SQVTM and ANQGSEA. V lost 1 base and J lost 5; bases outside the gene matches: 5. The CDR3 length is 14 residues. The CDR3 sequence is CSVEVYGQGYGYTF. DNA of the CDR3: TGCAGCGTTGAAGTTTATGGACAGGGGTATGGCTACACCTTC.

This rearrangement joins TRBV11-2 to TRBJ2-1, with a tentative D call TRBD1 (5 bases). The V gene's germline CDR1 is SGHAT and CDR2 FQNNGV. With 2 bases removed from V and 0 bases from J, the gap between germline ends came to 14 bases. This CDR3 spans 17 amino acids. CDR3 loop: CASSLLDRTISYNEQFF. In DNA, the CDR3 is TGTGCCAGCAGCTTACTAGATCGGACAATCTCCTACAATGAGCAGTTCTTC.

This clonotype appeared many times. This chain joins TRBV11-2 and TRBJ2-5; 7 bases agree with TRBD1. Germline V gene data show CDR1 as SGHAT and CDR2 as FQNNGV. The CDR3 length is 14 residues. The V segment lost 4 bases and the J segment 5 bases; nucleotides outside the gene matches: 7. The CDR3 DNA sequence: TGTGCCAGCAGCTATACAGGGGTGGGGGAGACCCAGTACTTC. This codes for CASSYTGVGETQYF.